This T cell receptor beta chain emerged from a study of CD8 T cells in Susac syndrome. The study, taken as a whole, reports: By the study's own acknowledgment, its TCR sequencing and HLA analysis included relatively few individuals.

About this clonotype itself: The target antigen is unknown.

RNA was extracted with the RNeasy kit, and a quantity of about 0.45 to 1 ug was reverse transcribed using random hexamers. The immunoSEQ assay covered 54 Vbeta and 13 Jbeta segments for CDR3. TCRdb reanalysed the immunoSEQ multiplex PCR reads using MiXCR and keeps one entry per CDR3 protein. The sample records approximately 190,000 distinct CDR3 sequences, roughly 92% being singletons. From blood CD8+ and CD4+ T cells, the TCR beta chain was sequenced. Bulk CD8+ and CD4+ cells came from magnetic negative isolation; CD8+ TEMRA by FACS. V lost 2 bases and J lost 0, with 17 bases in between. CDR1 SGHTA and CDR2 FQGNSA come from the germline V gene. CDR3 length: 19 amino acids.

This TCR was sampled from a human donor in good health. Sample: CD4+ T cells from PBMCs. V is TRBV7-2 and J is TRBJ2-6; D is unclear. CDR3 region: CASSLSPQTSLSGANVLTF. In nucleotides, the CDR3 is TGTGCCAGCAGCTTATCACCCCAGACCTCCCTCTCTGGGGCCAACGTCCTGACTTTC.